Here is one TCR beta chain with its context. Its antigen is unknown. This CDR3 has 16 residues. Trimming at V came to 4 bases and at J to 3 bases, leaving 11 bases not matched to a gene. Germline loops: CDR1 LGHDT, CDR2 YNNKEL (reference sequence). Samples with a second dose at about 4 or about 12 weeks were pooled together. The data stem from a study of T cell responses to AZD1222 COVID-19 vaccine. Study-level findings and limits: Dominant at 160-218 and 743-854, vaccine-associated CD4 TCRs also spanned spike. Donors skewed white British and female; clonal diversity was possibly underestimated. Spike-specific TCRs gained breadth and depth after people received two AZD1222 doses.

Data came from immunoSEQ multiplex PCR; TCRdb stores just in-frame clones and leaves some out. The table records about 160,000 clones, approximately 90% of them present only once. This receptor was identified in an adult who received the AZD1222 COVID-19 vaccine. Sample: peripheral blood, taken 28 days after the second AZD1222 dose. The chain recombines TRBV3-1 (or the pseudogene TRBV3-2) with TRBJ1-1; 7 bases are shared with TRBD1. The CDR3 loop is CASSPWTGGRDTEAFF. DNA of the CDR3: TGTGCCAGCAGCCCCTGGACAGGTGGTCGAGACACTGAAGCTTTCTTT.